This section outlines one T cell receptor beta chain sequence together with its context. The PCR had 60 Vbeta and 13 Jbeta primers. Measured with immunoSEQ multiplex PCR; TCRdb has only the in-frame clones, and not every one. The sample includes about 270,000 clones, more than 80% seen only once; the top ten take around 4%. The sample belongs to a study of cytomegalovirus exposure and HLA in healthy donors. With 3 bases clipped from V and 2 bases from J, the junction kept 9 bases outside the gene matches. This CDR3 region has 15 residues. Germline CDR1 and CDR2: GTSNPN and SVGIG (reference sequence). The receptor was isolated from a man aged 35-49 years in good health and CMV-seropositive. This rearrangement joins TRBV30 to TRBJ2-7; 8 bases line up with TRBD1. Sequencing was done on a sample of PBMCs. The CDR3 loop is CAWSRGQGPPYEQYF. For the CDR3, the DNA is TGTGCCTGGAGCAGAGGACAGGGTCCCCCCTACGAGCAGTACTTC.